Below are 20 T cell receptor beta chains sequenced from a single sample in a study of blood T cell repertoires in COVID-19. Assay: immunoSEQ multiplex PCR; the TCRdb copy retains only in-frame clones and omits some. Here the sample spans more than 65,000 clones, around 88% being singletons. The sequenced sample consisted of peripheral blood. Every receptor here comes from a woman of 80 years or more with active or convalescent COVID-19.

This clone was recorded once. The J gene is TRBJ2-6, the V gene TRBV27; perhaps TRBD1 as D (6 bases). Between the trimmed V and J ends, which lost 3 bases and 0 bases, there was a span of 12 bases. Germline V CDR1 and CDR2: MNHEY, SMNVEV (reference sequence). This CDR3 is 17 amino acids long. In nucleotides, the CDR3 is TGTGCCAGCAGTTTCTCACAGGGTGACTCTGGGGCCAACGTCCTGACTTTC. Translated, it gives CASSFSQGDSGANVLTF.

This chain connects TRBV5-1 to TRBJ2-7; TRBD2 agrees at 12 bases. The V gene's germline CDR1 is SGHRS and CDR2 YFSETQ. V was clipped by 4 bases and J by 3 bases; unmatched bases: 11. The CDR3 runs 17 residues. Here the CDR3 reads CASSEGLAGQGDYEQYF. The CDR3 coding sequence is TGCGCCAGCAGCGAGGGACTAGCGGGCCAGGGCGACTACGAGCAGTACTTC.

This chain connects TRBV7-2 to TRBJ1-3, with 8 bases lining up with TRBD1. Trimming at V came to 2 bases and at J to 3 bases, leaving 3 bases not matched to a gene. The CDR3 is made up of 15 amino acids. Germline V lookup: CDR1 SGHTA, CDR2 FQGNSA. The DNA for the CDR3 is TGTGCCAGCAGCTTAAACAGGGGGGTTGGAAACACCATATATTTT. Residues: CASSLNRGVGNTIYF.

This rearrangement joins TRBV20-1 to TRBJ2-1; 8 positions agree with TRBD2. The CDR3 covers 14 residues. V gave up 3 bases and J gave up 4 bases; unmatched junction bases: 5. CDR1 DFQATT and CDR2 SNEGSKA come from the germline V gene (reference sequence). CDR3 nucleotides: TGCAGTGCTAGTGGAGCGGGGGCATACAATGAGCAGTTCTTC. Its translation is CSASGAGAYNEQFF.

Only one count was recorded for this clone. The CDR3 spells CASSPGLAGNIQYF. The CDR3 coding sequence is TGCGCCAGCAGTCCGGGACTAGCGGGAAACATTCAGTACTTC. The rearrangement links TRBV10-2 to TRBJ2-4; TRBD2 matches at 12 bases. This CDR3 contains 14 residues. J gave up 6 bases and V 5 bases, and 2 bases lay outside the gene matches. From germline, CDR1 is WSHSY and CDR2 SAAADI.

The chain uses TRBV3-1 (or the pseudogene TRBV3-2) and TRBJ2-1; perhaps TRBD1 as D (5 bases). Germline V gives CDR1 LGHDT, CDR2 YNNKEL (reference sequence). V dropped 4 bases and J dropped 7 bases, with 14 bases sitting between them. This CDR3 contains 14 residues. The DNA for the CDR3 is TGTGCCAGCAGCCCAACTGGACAACAAAATGAGCAGTTCTTC. It yields the protein CASSPTGQQNEQFF.

This rearrangement joins TRBV7-2 to TRBJ2-3; 8 bases are a match to TRBD2. Germline CDR1 and CDR2: SGHTA and FQGNSA. After removal of 6 bases from V and 4 bases from J, the junction contained 21 bases not matched to a gene. There are 19 residues in the CDR3. CDR3 region: CASSRRRTGLERMADTQYF. As DNA, the CDR3 is TGTGCCAGCAGTCGACGGCGGACGGGACTAGAGAGAATGGCAGATACGCAGTATTTT.

J is TRBJ2-1 and V is TRBV5-1; 8 nucleotides align to TRBD2. Trimming at V came to 2 bases and at J to 2 bases, leaving 18 bases not matched to a gene. CDR3 length equals 20 residues. Looked up from germline, CDR1 is SGHRS and CDR2 is YFSETQ. The CDR3 sequence: CASSLPGTRGTGTPYNEQFF. The CDR3, as DNA: TGCGCCAGCAGCTTACCGGGGACTAGAGGGACGGGAACCCCCTACAATGAGCAGTTCTTC.

V and J are TRBV5-1 and TRBJ1-2; D not certain. Germline CDR1 reads SGHRS; CDR2 reads YFSETQ. The CDR3 is made up of 13 amino acids. Trimming removed 2 bases from V and 3 bases from J, with 8 bases in between. This chain's CDR3 is CASSLLIHYGYTF. The CDR3 nucleotides are TGCGCCAGCAGCTTACTGATACACTATGGCTACACCTTC.

CDR3 sequence: CASSQIAGSPTDTQYF. DNA for the CDR3: TGTGCCAGCAGCCAAATAGCGGGGAGCCCCACAGATACGCAGTATTTT. This chain joins TRBV3-1 (or the pseudogene TRBV3-2) and TRBJ2-3, with 8 bases aligning to TRBD2. Germline V gene data show CDR1 as LGHDT and CDR2 as YNNKEL (reference sequence). This CDR3 contains 16 residues. J lost 2 bases, V lost 2 bases, and 6 bases had no gene match.

In its sample, this clone was seen once. The chain links TRBV28 to TRBJ2-5; TRBD2 is a possible D gene (5 bases). This CDR3 region has 15 residues. From germline, CDR1 is MDHEN and CDR2 SYDVKM. Trimming stripped 5 bases from V and 1 base from J, with 14 bases between. The CDR3 DNA sequence: TGTGCCAGCAGTCTAGGAGGTGTATTCCAAGAGACCCAGTACTTC. Protein sequence: CASSLGGVFQETQYF. Supplemented by reference TRBV28 and TRBJ2-5, the full variable domain reads DVKVTQSSRYLVKRTGEKVFLECVQDMDHENMFWYRQDPGLGLRLIYFSYDVKMKEKGDIPEGYSVSREKKERFSLILESASTNQTSMYLCASSLGGVFQETQYFGPGTRLLVL.

The chain couples TRBV29-1 to TRBJ2-2; 8 bases line up with TRBD1. V trimming: 0 bases; J trimming: 1 base; junction bases outside the gene matches: 10. This CDR3 contains 18 residues. CDR1 is SQVTM and CDR2 is ANQGSEA in the germline V gene. The chain's CDR3 is CSVEDRGRTGMNTGELFF. The CDR3 DNA is TGCAGCGTTGAAGATCGGGGCCGGACAGGGATGAACACCGGGGAGCTGTTTTTT.

The chain couples TRBV7-8 to TRBJ2-5, with 15 bases identical to TRBD2. V dropped 7 bases and J dropped 5; count of bases not matched to a gene: 5. This CDR3 has 15 residues. Germline CDR1 and CDR2: SGHVS and FQNEAQ. The CDR3 DNA reads TGTGCCAGCAACCCCGGGACTAGCGGGAGGGAGACCCAGTACTTC. As protein: CASNPGTSGRETQYF.

J is TRBJ1-1 and V is TRBV10-3; D is perhaps TRBD1 (6 bases). Trimming took 11 bases from V and 2 from J, leaving 15 bases between them. Germline lookup yields CDR1 ENHRY and CDR2 SYGVKD. The CDR3 sequence is 13 residues long. DNA of the CDR3: TGTGCCGCCAGGACAGTCTCCAACACTGAAGCTTTCTTT. Amino acid sequence: CAARTVSNTEAFF.

The rearrangement uses TRBV24-1 and TRBJ2-5; 7 nucleotides align to TRBD1. This CDR3 has 14 amino acids. CDR1 is KGHDR and CDR2 is SFDVKD in the germline V gene. Trimming removed 0 bases from V and 5 bases from J; junction bases left unmatched: 2. The CDR3 nucleotides are TGTGCCACCAGTGATTTGAGGGGGCAGGAGACCCAGTACTTC. Translated, it gives CATSDLRGQETQYF.

This chain connects TRBV28 to TRBJ1-2, with D possibly being TRBD1 (5 bases). Germline assignment: CDR1 MDHEN and CDR2 SYDVKM. The CDR3 length is 13 residues. V gave up 6 bases and J gave up 3 bases, with 11 bases separating them. Here the CDR3 reads CASRQGADYGYTF. CDR3 DNA: TGTGCCAGCAGGCAGGGTGCGGACTATGGCTACACCTTC.

The chain is built from TRBV6-5 and TRBJ1-1, with D uncertain. V lost 6 bases to trimming and J lost 0 bases, with 5 bases between them. Germline CDR1 reads MNHEY; CDR2 reads SVGAGI. The CDR3 is made up of 12 amino acids. The CDR3 DNA reads as TGTGCCAGCAGGCACATGAACACTGAAGCTTTCTTT. Its protein is CASRHMNTEAFF.

The V gene is TRBV7-2, the J gene TRBJ2-5; TRBD1 matches 7 bases. The CDR3 totals 13 residues. The germline V gene has CDR1 SGHTA and CDR2 FQGNSA. Trimming cost V 3 bases and J 6 bases; bases outside gene matches: 4. CDR3 nucleotides: TGTGCCAGCAGCTTTGGACAGGAGCAGACCCAGTACTTC. This gives the protein CASSFGQEQTQYF.

This chain links TRBV27 with TRBJ2-1, with TRBD2 identical over 7 bases. V lost 2 bases to trimming and J lost 10 bases; unmatched junction nucleotides: 2. The CDR3 has 12 residues. Germline V gene lookup returns CDR1 MNHEY and CDR2 SMNVEV (reference sequence). Here the CDR3 reads CASSLGGDEQFF. The CDR3 DNA sequence: TGTGCCAGCAGTTTAGGGGGGGACGAGCAGTTCTTC.

The V and J genes are TRBV11-1 and TRBJ2-7; 7 bases are shared with TRBD1. Germline lookup yields CDR1 SGHAT and CDR2 FQDESV (reference sequence). The CDR3 consists of 12 residues. Losses at the gene ends were 8 bases for V and 8 bases for J; bases not matched to a gene: 9. This CDR3 reads CASSTGETKQYF. CDR3 bases: TGTGCCAGCTCCACAGGGGAAACTAAGCAGTACTTC.